This section outlines one T cell receptor (beta chain) sequence together with its context. Per the authors' pipeline: Estimation of nucleated cell counts was performed using reference gene primer amplification. TCRdb's table, derived via immunoSEQ multiplex PCR, lists solely in-frame clones and lacks some. That table furnishes V, J and clone size, whereas the DNA furnished D and trimming. The sample holds 200,000 to 250,000 clones, about 86% seen once. The sample comes from a study of blood T cell repertoires in COVID-19. CDR1 and CDR2 from the germline V gene are SGDLS and YYNGEE. The CDR3 totals 15 residues. V gave up 5 bases and J gave up 0 bases, with 12 bases separating them.

The V and J genes are TRBV9 and TRBJ2-1, with D possibly TRBD1 on 5 matching bases. The sequenced sample was peripheral blood. The receptor was derived from a woman aged 25-40 years who had recovered from COVID-19. CDR3 amino acids: CASSSQGVSYNEQFF. The CDR3 nucleotides are TGTGCCAGCAGTTCCCAGGGCGTCTCCTACAATGAGCAGTTCTTC.